This T cell receptor beta chain was sequenced in a study of Ad26.COV2.S vaccination and SARS-CoV-2 variants (dated by TCRdb to about 2021). For the wider study: Vaccine-arm donors came from COV1001, a multicentre, randomized, double-blind, placebo-controlled phase I-IIa trial of Ad26.COV2.S in healthy adults. Ad26.COV2.S was administered intramuscularly at 5 x 10^10 or 1 x 10^11 viral particles, either as a single shot or as two shots given 56 days apart. TCRbeta repertoire sequencing was used to assess the specificity and breadth of SARS-CoV-2-reactive T cell receptors after Ad26.COV2.S vaccination. A total of approximately 30 samples were included in the TCR-sequenced set, comprising approximately 20 Ad26.COV2.S vaccine recipients, 5 placebo recipients and 8 SARS-CoV-2 convalescent individuals. Trial participants were randomized into five groups of five: low-dose or high-dose Ad26.COV2.S given once or twice, or placebo on both occasions. Investigators remained blinded to trial group allocation during experiments and outcome assessment.

TCRbeta CDR3 regions were sequenced with the immunoSEQ Assay. After extraction, genomic DNA underwent amplification by bias-controlled multiplex PCR, followed by high-throughput sequencing. The source study handled its data this way. To quantify the absolute abundance of every unique TCRbeta CDR3 region, sequences were collapsed and filtered. Usable DNA was measured by amplifying reference genes present in all nucleated cells, and TCRbeta template counts were normalized to that usable DNA to estimate T cell fraction. Repertoire TCRs were annotated as SARS-CoV-2-specific when V gene, CDR3 amino acid sequence and J gene were exactly matched to a known reactive TCR set. The reference SARS-CoV-2 TCR set was derived from MIRA and filtered for enrichment in COVID-19-positive ImmuneCODE repertoires, a step that removed public or cross-reactive TCRs. Using the MIRA antigens, annotated TCRs were further analysed by specific ORF or by position within an ORF. Depth was the summed frequency of annotated unique rearrangements, while breadth was defined as annotated unique rearrangements over total unique productive rearrangements. Group comparisons of TCR breadth used two-sided Wilcoxon rank-sum tests. TCRdb limited this immuneACCESS table to in-frame rearrangements with V and J called. A share of clones is missing; checked studies link under half to unresolved V genes, and the rest is unexplained. That table furnishes V, J and clone size, whereas the DNA furnished D and trimming. The sample table records about 420,000 clones; 88% of these occur just once. The ten largest clones take up around 3.6% of the sample.

The investigation overall reported the following: Comparable non-spike TCR breadth was observed between vaccine and placebo recipients, consistent with only spike being contained in the vaccine. Ad26.COV2.S recipients had higher spike-specific TCR breadth than placebo recipients (P = 0.0014). The authors noted that the TCR breadth and depth analyses may have underestimated total T cell responses. The study was not powered for comparison of responses between vaccine doses or regimens. After vaccination, spike-specific CD8+ and CD4+ T cell responses were reported to show substantial breadth.

CDR3 length: 16 amino acids, cysteine to phenylalanine. Only the CDR3 part of the read is kept: 48 bases, read in frame from the first base. V and J lose 5 bases and 7 bases, and a span of 20 bases separates them. From a lookup of the germline V gene (reference sequence), CDR1 and CDR2 are MNHEY and SMNVEV. With regard to this clone: No cognate antigen has been identified for it. No base qualities exist here, and no much larger clone lies one base off it.

The treatment or condition label, read with the paper, signifies: some 20 received Ad26.COV2.S at low or high dose, single or two shots; a few received placebo; per-sample allocation not given. For vaccine and placebo recipients, repertoires were sequenced using samples collected on day 63 after the first injection. In Cohort 1b, more than 20 adults aged 18-55 years were enrolled at a single site in Boston, USA, between 29 July and 7 August 2020. Ad26.COV2.S consisted of a replication-incompetent adenovirus type 26 vector by which a prefusion-stabilized SARS-CoV-2 spike protein from the original Wuhan strain was expressed.

The receptor comes from a person aged 18-65 years who received the Ad26.COV2.S COVID-19 vaccine or a placebo. Sequencing was performed on peripheral blood, taken in a trial of Ad26.COV2.S vaccine versus placebo. The chain couples TRBV27 to TRBJ1-4, with a weak D call of TRBD1 (5 bases match). The CDR3 in this case is CASSPRDSLWGEKLFF. Here is the DNA: TGTGCCAGCAGTCCGAGGGACTCCCTGTGGGGTGAAAAACTGTTTTTT.